The rows below give T cell receptor beta chains drawn from one sample of a study of OX40 agonist ivuxolimab in advanced cancers. Profiled with immunoSEQ multiplex PCR; TCRdb holds only in-frame clones, not every one. The sample consists of approximately 80,000 clones, about 90% of them appearing once. The sample consisted of CD4+ or CD8+ T cells sorted from blood, taken in a trial of the OX40 agonist ivuxolimab. The receptor source for this set is an adult with an advanced solid tumor such as melanoma, head and neck, liver or kidney cancer. CDR3s include the opening cysteine and the closing phenylalanine or tryptophan. Each record gives: clone size, J gene, V gene, CDR3 protein. Expanded clones are given a class, and other clones once, few, many or no size at all.

.,TRBJ1-2,TRBV5-4,CASSLVGGYTF
.,TRBJ1-3,TRBV9,CASSESSGNTIYF
.,TRBJ2-7,TRBV28,CASMGPHEQYF
.,TRBJ2-3,TRBV6-6,CASSSGWGDTQYF
.,TRBJ1-1,TRBV30,CAWSSGREAFF
once,TRBJ1-2,TRBV6-5,CASSYFATGSPYGYTF
.,TRBJ1-5,TRBV30,CAWSYGGADNQPQHF
.,TRBJ1-5,TRBV15,CATSRDQGAGRQPQHF
.,TRBJ1-5,TRBV27,CASSPYPGQGSNQPQHF
.,TRBJ1-5,TRBV6-5,CASSLGQGLQPQHF
.,TRBJ2-1,TRBV30,CAWTSGYNEQFF
.,TRBJ2-2,TRBV28,CASSPDYLRDTGELFF
.,TRBJ1-6,TRBV6-6,CASSYQGSSPLHF
.,TRBJ1-2,TRBV9,CASSVGAGWDGYTF
.,TRBJ1-2,TRBV5-5,CASSFGGLGYTF
.,TRBJ2-1,TRBV28,CASSRSGGGRNEQFF
.,TRBJ2-1,TRBV9,CASSGLAGRNEQFF
.,.,TRBV27,CASSPRQLTYEQYF
.,TRBJ2-7,TRBV5-4,CASSSIILDEQYF
.,TRBJ1-2,TRBV5-1,CASSLASGVWGYTF
.,TRBJ2-7,TRBV5-5,CASEQGGDWEQYF
.,TRBJ2-7,TRBV30,CAWSVGYEQYF
.,TRBJ1-3,TRBV4-1,CASSQVPGNTIYF
.,TRBJ2-1,TRBV6-5,CASSYGNEQFF
.,TRBJ1-5,TRBV28,CASSSYRQDVSNQPQHF
.,TRBJ2-3,TRBV9,CASSWGQAPHTQYF
.,TRBJ1-2,TRBV10-3,CAISESRQANYGYTF
.,TRBJ1-5,TRBV30,CAWSVGISNQPQHF
.,TRBJ1-1,TRBV7-9,CASSLSSTEAFF
.,TRBJ1-6,TRBV30,CAWGKTPRDSYNSPLHF
.,TRBJ2-1,TRBV13,CASSLFGLAGADEQFF
once,TRBJ1-6,TRBV7-3,CASSPTGGSSYNSPLHF
.,TRBJ2-1,TRBV27,CASSPRELSWEQFF
once,TRBJ1-5,TRBV30,CAWRTGGFNQPQHF
.,TRBJ1-1,TRBV19,CASSKAGWGNTEAFF
.,TRBJ1-2,TRBV15,CATSPTYQGYGYTF
.,TRBJ2-1,TRBV28,CASSPGGRFNEQFF
.,TRBJ2-5,TRBV25-1,CASSESVGLQETQYF
.,TRBJ1-5,TRBV11-1,CASSLSSREPQHF
.,TRBJ1-1,TRBV2,CASQHSVDRSNFEAFF
.,TRBJ1-5,TRBV28,CASGDRVVQPQHF
.,TRBJ2-1,TRBV6-6,CASNGPRAEYNEQFF
.,TRBJ2-7,TRBV7-8,CASSLMVYEQYF
few,TRBJ1-6,TRBV15,CATSRSPGQGRSPLHF
.,TRBJ2-3,TRBV28,CASSFNPTGIPTDTQYF
.,TRBJ2-1,TRBV7-3,CASQELAGYHEQFF
.,TRBJ2-7,TRBV30,CAWSPTGHEQYF